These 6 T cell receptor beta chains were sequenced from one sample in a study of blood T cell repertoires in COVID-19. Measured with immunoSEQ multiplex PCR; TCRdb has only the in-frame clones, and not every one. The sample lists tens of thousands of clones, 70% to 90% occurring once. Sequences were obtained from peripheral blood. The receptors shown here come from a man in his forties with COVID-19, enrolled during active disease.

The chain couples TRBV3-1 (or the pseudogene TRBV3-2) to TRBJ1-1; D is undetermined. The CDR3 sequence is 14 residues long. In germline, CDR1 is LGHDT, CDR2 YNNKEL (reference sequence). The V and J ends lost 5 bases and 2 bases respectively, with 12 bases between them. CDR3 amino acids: CASSTQQTNTEAFF. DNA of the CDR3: TGTGCCAGCAGCACCCAGCAGACAAACACTGAAGCTTTCTTT.

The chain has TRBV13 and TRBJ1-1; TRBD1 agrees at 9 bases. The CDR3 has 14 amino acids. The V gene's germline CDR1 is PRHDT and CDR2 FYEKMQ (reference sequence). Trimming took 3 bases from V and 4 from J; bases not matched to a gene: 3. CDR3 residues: CASSFRQGGTEAFF. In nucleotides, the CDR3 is TGTGCCAGCAGCTTTAGACAGGGGGGCACTGAAGCTTTCTTT.

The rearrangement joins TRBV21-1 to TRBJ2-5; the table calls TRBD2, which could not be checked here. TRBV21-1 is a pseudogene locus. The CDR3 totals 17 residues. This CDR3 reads CASSKVGTGGQVETQYF. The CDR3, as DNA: TGTGCCAGCAGCAAAGTGGGGACGGGGGGGCAGGTAGAGACCCAGTACTTC.

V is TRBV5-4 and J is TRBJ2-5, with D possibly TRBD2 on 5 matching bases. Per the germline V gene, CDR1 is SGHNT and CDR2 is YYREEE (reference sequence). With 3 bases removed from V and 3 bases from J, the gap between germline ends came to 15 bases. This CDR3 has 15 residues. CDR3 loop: CASSSWTWGEETQYF. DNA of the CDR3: TGTGCCAGCAGCTCTTGGACTTGGGGAGAAGAGACCCAGTACTTC.

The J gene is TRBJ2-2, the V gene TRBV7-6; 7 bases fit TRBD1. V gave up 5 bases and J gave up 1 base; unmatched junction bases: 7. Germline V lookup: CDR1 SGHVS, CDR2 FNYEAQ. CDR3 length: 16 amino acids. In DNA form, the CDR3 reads TGTGCCAGCAGCCCTCGGAACAGGGGGAACACCGGGGAGCTGTTTTTT. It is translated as CASSPRNRGNTGELFF.

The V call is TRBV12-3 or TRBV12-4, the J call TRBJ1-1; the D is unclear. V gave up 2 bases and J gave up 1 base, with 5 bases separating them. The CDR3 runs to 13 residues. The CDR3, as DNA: TGTGCCAGCAGTTTATTCAGGAACACTGAAGCTTTCTTT. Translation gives CASSLFRNTEAFF.